Given below is one T cell receptor beta chain in context. Antigen: not known. From germline, CDR1 is SGHRS and CDR2 YFSETQ. The CDR3 runs 19 residues. The trim removed 0 bases at V and 2 bases at J, leaving 11 bases unmatched. This entry belongs to a study of cytomegalovirus exposure and HLA in healthy donors. Background on the study: Within an early data release were roughly 83 million unique TCRs drawn from HLA-typed donors. Findings and limits, study-wide: The authors later found TCR association rates varying by HLA locus, with DRB1 most and HLA-C fewest. Listed as cytomegalovirus-associated were 164 TCR beta chains.

A multiplex PCR was run with 60 Vbeta primers and 13 Jbeta primers. Some clones are missing from TCRdb's copy, which holds only in-frame ones; the method was immunoSEQ multiplex PCR. Counted here are 120,000 to 150,000 clones, 73% occurring once; the ten biggest clones make up approximately 1.8%. The clonotype originates from a woman aged 18 to 35 in good health and CMV-seronegative. The V call is TRBV5-1, the J call TRBJ2-1, with 10 bases fitting TRBD2. Input material: PBMCs. The CDR3 DNA reads TGCGCCAGCAGCTTGGATCCAGCGGGGGGGCCTGTGGCCTACAATGAGCAGTTCTTC. Amino acids: CASSLDPAGGPVAYNEQFF.